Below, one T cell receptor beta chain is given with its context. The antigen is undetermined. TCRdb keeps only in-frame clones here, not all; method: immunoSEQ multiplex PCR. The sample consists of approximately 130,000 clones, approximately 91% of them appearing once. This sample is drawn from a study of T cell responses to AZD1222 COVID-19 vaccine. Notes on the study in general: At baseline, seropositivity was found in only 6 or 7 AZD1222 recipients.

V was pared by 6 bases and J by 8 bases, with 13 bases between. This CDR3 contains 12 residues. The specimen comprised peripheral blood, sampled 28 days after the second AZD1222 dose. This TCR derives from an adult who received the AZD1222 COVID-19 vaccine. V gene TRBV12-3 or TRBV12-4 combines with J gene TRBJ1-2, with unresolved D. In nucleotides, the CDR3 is TGTGCCAGCAGGAGCCCCCAACGGGGCTACACCTTC. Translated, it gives CASRSPQRGYTF.